The 13 T cell receptor beta chains below come from one sample, sequenced in a study of T cells in Graves' hyperthyroidism and ophthalmopathy. Authors of the study amplified TCR beta CDR3 regions from RNA transcripts. The HTBI primer set was used in a first-round RT-PCR of the TCR CDR3. MiXCR was run by TCRdb on the multiplex PCR reads, yielding one entry per CDR3 protein. The data show 730,000 or so distinct CDR3 sequences, around 20% seen once. The sequenced material came from blood. Receptor source: a woman between 50 and 59 years old with Graves' hyperthyroidism that later progressed to Graves' ophthalmopathy.

The chain is built from TRBV27 and TRBJ1-2; the D is unclear. The germline V and J ends were trimmed by 6 bases and 0 bases, with 17 bases remaining between them. Germline CDR1 MNHEY, CDR2 SMNVEV (reference sequence). The CDR3 is 16 residues long. The CDR3 DNA is TGTGCCAGCAGCCTATACGCGCGGGAGACTAACTATGGCTACACCTTC. It is translated as CASSLYARETNYGYTF.

The chain combines TRBV5-1 with TRBJ1-4; D is ambiguous. Germline V gene sequence: CDR1 SGHRS, CDR2 YFSETQ. V shed 4 bases and J shed 7 bases, with 14 bases lying between them. The CDR3 runs to 14 residues. CDR3 sequence (DNA): TGCGCCAGCAGCGCAGAGGAGCCGCCTGAAAAACTGTTTTTT. This translates into CASSAEEPPEKLFF.

For this clonotype: The CDR3 carries no conserved terminal phenylalanine or tryptophan, so it likely arises from a read error. The limits of the CDR3 on the DNA are not certain, so only TCRdb's listed CDR3 is given. The chain links TRBV12-3 or TRBV12-4 to TRBJ1-2; the table assigns TRBD1, which was not confirmed against the DNA. A total of 13 residues make up the CDR3, ends included. The CDR3 loop reads CASSLFSGNQDTL.

This clonotype appeared a few times. The chain recombines TRBV29-1 with TRBJ2-1; D is perhaps TRBD2 (6 bases). The ends were cut back, 0 bases at V and 6 bases at J, with 9 bases in the middle. The CDR3 runs to 13 residues. The V gene's germline CDR1 is SQVTM and CDR2 ANQGSEA. The CDR3: CSVEDRRGNEQFF. For the CDR3, the DNA is TGCAGCGTTGAAGATCGGAGGGGCAATGAGCAGTTCTTC.

This rearrangement joins TRBV25-1 to TRBJ1-2; TRBD1 aligns across 9 bases. J gave up 2 bases and V 6 bases, and 7 bases lay outside the gene matches. The CDR3 is 15 amino acids. CDR1 and CDR2 from the germline V gene are MGHDK and SYGVNS. The CDR3 DNA is TGTGCCAGCAGGGGGGGACAGGGCCTGAACTATGGCTACACCTTC. This sequence encodes CASRGGQGLNYGYTF.

At least ten counts were recorded for this clonotype. The V gene is TRBV2, the J gene TRBJ2-7; D assignment may be TRBD1 or TRBD2 (5 bases each). The V gene lost 2 bases and the J gene lost 4 bases, with 6 bases spanning the gap. CDR3 length: 12 amino acids. CDR1 is SNHLY and CDR2 is FYNNEI in the germline V gene. The CDR3 spells CASSEWGYEQYF. In DNA, the CDR3 is TGTGCCAGCAGTGAATGGGGGTACGAGCAGTACTTC.

In this sample, this clonotype turned up a few times. This rearrangement joins TRBV30 to TRBJ1-1; no clear D. The ends were cut back, 3 bases at V and 4 bases at J, with 9 bases in the middle. The CDR3 has 12 residues. Germline lookup yields CDR1 GTSNPN and CDR2 SVGIG (reference sequence). CDR3: CAWRKGGTEAFF. CDR3 nucleotides: TGTGCCTGGAGAAAGGGTGGCACTGAAGCTTTCTTT.

This clonotype has ten or more counts. This chain links TRBV3-1 with TRBJ1-3, with D hard to call. Looked up from germline, CDR1 is LGHDT and CDR2 is YNNKEL (reference sequence). Trimming removed 4 bases from V and 0 bases from J, with 16 bases in between. CDR3 size: 17 residues. The CDR3 bases are TGTGCCAGCAGCCTTTCGTCTACCAGAGGCTCTGGAAACACCATATATTTT. Its translation is CASSLSSTRGSGNTIYF.

The chain links TRBV12-5 to TRBJ2-1; D call uncertain. This CDR3 is built from 13 residues. Germline V gene lookup returns CDR1 LGHNT and CDR2 FRNRAP. The V gene lost 7 bases and the J gene lost 5 bases, with 12 bases spanning the gap. The CDR3 region is CASAFVGNNEQFF. The CDR3 DNA is TGTGCTAGTGCCTTTGTCGGAAACAATGAGCAGTTCTTC.

V gene TRBV6-1 combines with J gene TRBJ2-7; D gene unclear. The CDR3 covers 12 residues. Trimming took 8 bases from V and 2 from J, leaving 10 bases between them. In germline, CDR1 is MNHNS, CDR2 SASEGT. CDR3 sequence: CASRQSAYEQYF. CDR3 DNA sequence: TGTGCCAGCCGGCAAAGTGCCTACGAGCAGTACTTC.

The DNA for the CDR3 is TGTGCCAGCAGCCAAGACCCACAATTTAGAGTGACCCAGTACTTC. Its translation is CASSQDPQFRVTQYF. The chain couples TRBV28 to TRBJ2-5; no clear D gene. The CDR3 contains 15 residues. Germline CDR1 MDHEN, CDR2 SYDVKM. Trimming took 6 bases from V and 7 from J, leaving 21 bases between them.

The chain combines TRBV9 with TRBJ2-1, with 8 bases lining up with TRBD2. This CDR3 has 17 residues. Germline values: CDR1 SGDLS, CDR2 YYNGEE. The trim removed 4 bases at V and 7 bases at J, leaving 16 bases unmatched. The CDR3 nucleotides are TGTGCCAGCAGCCCCCGTTCGGGGGGGGAGGGGCAAAATGAGCAGTTCTTC. It specifies CASSPRSGGEGQNEQFF.

In this sample, this clonotype turned up many times. This chain joins TRBV7-8 and TRBJ1-2; D is ambiguous. The CDR3 loop spans 15 amino acids. Germline CDR1 and CDR2: SGHVS and FQNEAQ. V lost 5 bases and J 3 bases, leaving 16 bases between the germline ends. The CDR3 here is CASSPSGMGYYGYTF. Here the CDR3 DNA reads TGTGCCAGCAGCCCCAGCGGGATGGGTTACTATGGCTACACCTTC.